This T cell receptor beta chain was retrieved from a study of T cell repertoires in ileal Crohn's disease. The table came from immunoSEQ multiplex PCR; TCRdb's copy has only in-frame clones and leaves some out. The sample yields some 5,000 clones, approximately 86% seen once. The germline V gene encodes CDR1 MDHEN and CDR2 SYDVKM. The CDR3 is made up of 16 amino acids. V lost 1 base to trimming and J lost 2 bases; unmatched junction nucleotides: 6. Sequencing input: ileal tissue. This clonotype originated in an adult with Crohn's disease. The chain employs TRBV28 and TRBJ1-2, with 8 bases aligning to TRBD1. This chain's CDR3 is CASSLSTGAVNYGYTF. CDR3 nucleotide sequence: TGTGCCAGCAGTTTATCGACAGGGGCTGTGAACTATGGCTACACCTTC.